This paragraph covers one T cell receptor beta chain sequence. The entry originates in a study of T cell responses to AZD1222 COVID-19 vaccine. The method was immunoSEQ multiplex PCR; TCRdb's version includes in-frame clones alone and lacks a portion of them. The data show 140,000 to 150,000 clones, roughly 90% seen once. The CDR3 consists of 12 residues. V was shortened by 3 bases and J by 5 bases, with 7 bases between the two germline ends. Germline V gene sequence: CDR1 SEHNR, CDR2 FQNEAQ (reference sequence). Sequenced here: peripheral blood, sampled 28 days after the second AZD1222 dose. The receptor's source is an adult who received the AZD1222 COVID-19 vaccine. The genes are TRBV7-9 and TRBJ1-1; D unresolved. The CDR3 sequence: CASSFLETEAFF. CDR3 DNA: TGTGCCAGCAGCTTCCTGGAAACTGAAGCTTTCTTT.